The rows below give T cell receptor beta chains drawn from one sample of a study of T cells after yellow fever vaccination. TCRdb ran MiXCR on the 5' RACE reads and lists one entry per CDR3 protein. Seen here are some 200,000 distinct CDR3 sequences, roughly 3% observed once, and the top ten hold 3.2%. This sample comprised CD4+ T cells sorted from PBMCs, obtained 10 days after the yellow fever booster vaccination. These receptors all come from a man younger than 35 who received the YFV17D yellow fever vaccine. The CDR3 runs from the conserved cysteine through the conserved F or W. Each record gives: clone size, CDR3 length, V gene, J gene, D gene, CDR3 protein, CDR3 DNA. D genes are given only for firm matches. Not every row has a clone size; where given, it reads once, few, many or a size class.

size: few
length: 16
V: TRBV20-1
J: TRBJ2-7
D: TRBD1
CDR3: CSASSTDRGAFYEQYF
DNA: TGCAGTGCTAGCTCCACGGACAGGGGAGCCTTCTACGAGCAGTACTTC

size: NA
length: 14
V: TRBV5-6
J: TRBJ2-7
D: TRBD1
CDR3: CASRTGDRVTEEYF
DNA: TGTGCCAGCAGAACGGGGGACAGGGTCACCGAGGAGTACTTC

size: many
length: 17
V: TRBV5-1
J: TRBJ1-3
D: TRBD1
CDR3: CASSLIPTGGTGNTIYF
DNA: TGCGCCAGCAGCTTAATCCCGACAGGGGGGACTGGAAACACCATATATTTT

size: few
length: 13
V: TRBV4-3
J: TRBJ1-2
D: NA
CDR3: CASSLRDGDGYTF
DNA: TGCGCCAGCAGCCTTCGGGACGGTGATGGCTACACCTTC

size: many
length: 15
V: TRBV16
J: TRBJ1-5
D: NA
CDR3: CASSGALGLHQPQHF
DNA: TGTGCCAGCAGCGGGGCACTCGGCCTCCATCAGCCCCAGCATTTT

size: many
length: 12
V: TRBV2
J: TRBJ2-4
D: TRBD1
CDR3: CASSKTGDIQYF
DNA: TGTGCCAGCAGCAAGACAGGGGACATTCAGTACTTC

size: many
length: 14
V: TRBV7-9
J: TRBJ1-4
D: NA
CDR3: CASSSGATNEKLFF
DNA: TGTGCCAGCAGCTCAGGGGCAACTAATGAAAAACTGTTTTTT

size: many
length: 16
V: TRBV20-1
J: TRBJ2-5
D: TRBD2
CDR3: CSARDPSGGAGETQYF
DNA: TGCAGTGCTAGGGACCCTAGCGGGGGGGCGGGTGAGACCCAGTACTTC

size: few
length: 15
V: TRBV20-1
J: TRBJ1-6
D: TRBD1
CDR3: CSARTGGGLGSPLHF
DNA: TGCAGTGCACGGACAGGGGGCGGTTTGGGTTCACCCCTCCACTTT

size: many
length: 14
V: TRBV24-1
J: TRBJ1-2
D: NA
CDR3: CATTQQGISDGYTF
DNA: TGTGCCACCACCCAACAGGGTATTTCGGATGGCTACACCTTC

size: NA
length: 15
V: TRBV11-3
J: TRBJ2-3
D: NA
CDR3: CASSRLGGHTDTQYF
DNA: TGTGCCAGCAGCCGGCTAGGCGGGCACACAGATACGCAGTATTTT

size: few
length: 14
V: TRBV6-5
J: TRBJ2-3
D: NA
CDR3: CASSPTGHTDTQYF
DNA: TGTGCCAGTTCCCCGACAGGACACACAGATACGCAGTATTTT

size: many
length: 13
V: TRBV5-1
J: TRBJ1-2
D: TRBD1
CDR3: CASRLSGTDGYTF
DNA: TGCGCCAGCAGGTTGTCCGGGACAGATGGCTACACCTTC

size: many
length: 15
V: TRBV10-2
J: TRBJ1-3
D: NA
CDR3: CASSESDLLGNTIYF
DNA: TGCGCCAGCAGCGAGAGCGATCTTTTAGGAAACACCATATATTTT

size: few
length: 16
V: TRBV9
J: TRBJ2-2
D: NA
CDR3: CASSPRGAGFIGELFF
DNA: TGTGCCAGCAGCCCCAGAGGTGCAGGGTTTATCGGGGAGCTGTTTTTT

size: few
length: 13
V: TRBV7-3
J: TRBJ1-1
D: NA
CDR3: CARLRGMNTEAFF
DNA: TGTGCCCGCCTTAGGGGGATGAACACTGAAGCTTTCTTT

size: many
length: 13
V: TRBV9
J: TRBJ2-3
D: NA
CDR3: CASSAGPTDTQYF
DNA: TGTGCCAGCAGTGCGGGACCTACAGATACGCAGTATTTT

size: many
length: 14
V: TRBV2
J: TRBJ1-5
D: NA
CDR3: CASSEVFGNQPQHF
DNA: TGTGCCAGCAGTGAAGTATTTGGCAATCAGCCCCAGCATTTT

size: many
length: 19
V: TRBV4-2
J: TRBJ2-5
D: TRBD2
CDR3: CASSHGRGTSGGAEETQYF
DNA: TGTGCCAGCAGCCATGGGAGGGGGACTAGCGGGGGGGCCGAAGAGACCCAGTACTTC

size: many
length: 15
V: TRBV7-2
J: TRBJ2-1
D: NA
CDR3: CASSLVAGLNNEQFF
DNA: TGTGCCAGCAGCTTAGTGGCAGGGCTTAACAATGAGCAGTTCTTC

size: many
length: 16
V: TRBV12-3/TRBV12-4
J: TRBJ1-2
D: TRBD1
CDR3: CASSSPAWTGEAGYTF
DNA: TGTGCCAGCAGTTCACCCGCGTGGACAGGGGAGGCTGGCTACACCTTC

size: many
length: 16
V: TRBV6-5
J: TRBJ2-1
D: TRBD1
CDR3: CASTQAGQGDGDEQFF
DNA: TGTGCCAGCACCCAGGCCGGACAGGGTGATGGGGATGAGCAGTTCTTC

size: NA
length: 14
V: TRBV7-9
J: TRBJ1-2
D: NA
CDR3: CASSQIGVFYGYTF
DNA: TGTGCCAGCAGCCAAATCGGGGTTTTCTATGGCTACACCTTC

size: many
length: 15
V: TRBV29-1
J: TRBJ1-2
D: NA
CDR3: CSAQEQGISYYGYTF
DNA: TGCAGCGCCCAGGAACAGGGAATAAGTTACTATGGCTACACCTTC

size: many
length: 13
V: TRBV9
J: TRBJ2-1
D: NA
CDR3: CASSPTSSNEQFF
DNA: TGTGCCAGCAGCCCCACTAGCTCCAATGAGCAGTTCTTC

size: NA
length: 14
V: TRBV29-1
J: TRBJ1-5
D: NA
CDR3: CSVSVGGINQPQHF
DNA: TGCAGCGTTTCGGTAGGGGGGATCAATCAGCCCCAGCATTTT

size: NA
length: 15
V: TRBV5-1
J: TRBJ2-5
D: NA
CDR3: CASSLAGSYQETQYF
DNA: TGCGCCAGCAGTCTCGCGGGATCGTACCAAGAGACCCAGTACTTC

size: NA
length: 17
V: TRBV10-3
J: TRBJ1-3
D: NA
CDR3: CAISESGGRISGNTIYF
DNA: TGTGCCATCAGTGAGTCAGGAGGGAGGATCTCTGGAAACACCATATATTTT

size: many
length: 16
V: TRBV7-8
J: TRBJ1-3
D: NA
CDR3: CASSPPPGAAGNTIYF
DNA: TGTGCCAGCAGCCCACCCCCAGGGGCGGCTGGAAACACCATATATTTT

size: few
length: 18
V: TRBV25-1
J: TRBJ2-7
D: TRBD1
CDR3: CASSEWGRGPFVSYEQYF
DNA: TGTGCCAGCAGTGAATGGGGCAGGGGGCCTTTTGTGTCCTACGAGCAGTACTTC

size: many
length: 14
V: TRBV5-6
J: TRBJ1-4
D: NA
CDR3: CASSFLAGSEKLFF
DNA: TGTGCCAGCAGCTTTCTGGCAGGGAGTGAAAAACTGTTTTTT

size: NA
length: 17
V: TRBV25-1
J: TRBJ1-6
D: TRBD1
CDR3: CASSEYLWTGGNSPLHF
DNA: TGTGCCAGCAGTGAATATCTATGGACAGGGGGCAATTCACCCCTCCACTTT

size: NA
length: 14
V: TRBV12-3/TRBV12-4
J: TRBJ2-4
D: TRBD1
CDR3: CASSFGDRGNIQYF
DNA: TGTGCCAGCAGTTTTGGGGACAGGGGGAACATTCAGTACTTC

size: many
length: 12
V: TRBV6-2/TRBV6-3
J: TRBJ2-2
D: NA
CDR3: CASGVNTGELFF
DNA: TGTGCCAGCGGGGTAAACACCGGGGAGCTGTTTTTT